This TCR beta chain was sequenced in a study of shared clonotypes between healthy human individuals. Study information: Each donor's CD4 naive and CD4 memory cells filled three plates apiece, CD8 naive two, and CD8 memory one.

The table came from immunoSEQ multiplex PCR; TCRdb's copy has only in-frame clones and leaves some out. The data show roughly 2.5 million clones, about 92% seen once. Trimming removed 3 bases at V and 4 bases at J, with 7 bases between. Germline V gene sequence: CDR1 KGHSH, CDR2 LQKENI. This CDR3 contains 13 residues. Notes on this clone: Within the sample, other DNA sequences also encode this same CDR3.

The TCR was taken from a man younger than 35 in good health. V is TRBV18 and J is TRBJ1-5; D is unclear. The sample consisted of naive CD4+ T cells sorted from blood. As to subset: CD45RA+ positively selected. CDR3 protein: CASSPSGNQPQHF. The DNA for the CDR3 is TGTGCCAGCTCACCGAGTGGGAATCAGCCCCAGCATTTT.